The T cell receptor beta chain described here comes from a study of a mutant IDH1 vaccine in newly diagnosed glioma. The overall study: The earlier regimen, radiotherapy, temozolomide, or both, was most often both.

Time point of the sample: week 11, during vaccination. Each vaccine dose was 300 ug of mutant IDH1 20-mer peptide, with topical imiquimod. Those who donated had recent WHO grade 3 or 4 IDH1-mutant, ATRX-lost astrocytomas. Turning to this clone: Antigen: not known.

Trimming cost V 4 bases and J 2 bases; bases outside gene matches: 3. The CDR3 is made up of 14 amino acids. The V gene's germline CDR1 is SGHDT and CDR2 YYEEEE. TCRdb keeps only in-frame clones here, not all; method: immunoSEQ multiplex PCR. The sample includes roughly 130,000 clones, about four fifths of them seen just once. This chain connects TRBV5-6 to TRBJ2-7, with 10 bases fitting TRBD1. The sample in question was PBMCs, obtained from a glioma patient whose treatment included an IDH1 peptide vaccine. The clonotype originates from a man aged 40-49 years with glioma. The CDR3, as DNA: TGTGCCAGCAGCAGCGGACAGGGGGCCTACGAGCAGTACTTC. Its translation is CASSSGQGAYEQYF.